One and the same sample provided the 13 T cell receptor beta chains below, sequenced in a study of CD4+ T cells in melanoma. Libraries were prepared by immunoSEQ multiplex PCR; TCRdb keeps only in-frame clonotypes and omits some of them. Of about 14,000 clones listed, roughly two thirds are singletons. The sample comprised cells from a culture (not recorded whether cultured in vitro). These receptors came from a human donor with melanoma.

The V gene is TRBV6-6, the J gene TRBJ1-2, with unresolved D. CDR1 MNHNY and CDR2 SVGAGI come from the germline V gene (reference sequence). The CDR3 length is 16 residues. Trimming took off 6 bases at V and 0 bases at J, with 17 bases between the two ends. The CDR3 sequence: CASSLLPAATNYGYTF. For the CDR3, the DNA is TGTGCCAGCAGCCTACTTCCGGCGGCTACTAACTATGGCTACACCTTC.

CDR3 amino acids: CASRKQGYEKLFF. CDR3 in DNA: TGTGCCAGTAGGAAACAGGGGTATGAAAAACTGTTTTTT. The rearrangement links TRBV19 to TRBJ1-4; 7 bases fit TRBD1. CDR3 size: 13 residues. Germline V CDR1 and CDR2: LNHDA, SQIVND (reference sequence). With V trimmed by 6 bases and J by 6 bases, 4 bases remained unmatched.

The CDR3 coding sequence is TGTGCCATCAGTGAGGGACTAGCGGGGGTATACGAGCAGTACTTC. This sequence encodes CAISEGLAGVYEQYF. The rearrangement uses TRBV10-3 and TRBJ2-7; 13 bases are shared with TRBD2. Looked up from germline, CDR1 is ENHRY and CDR2 is SYGVKD. The CDR3 is 15 residues long. V gave up 2 bases and J gave up 4 bases; unmatched junction bases: 2.

The CDR3 spells CASSLAGRYTEAFF. The CDR3 nucleotides read TGTGCCAGCAGCTTAGCCGGCCGGTACACTGAAGCTTTCTTT. V and J are TRBV7-9 and TRBJ1-1; no clear D gene. Trimming removed 0 bases from V and 3 bases from J, with 8 bases in between. Germline V CDR1 and CDR2: SEHNR, FQNEAQ (reference sequence). The CDR3 is made up of 14 amino acids.

This clone is medium-sized within its sample. The V call is TRBV2, the J call TRBJ1-1; D is uncertain. Trimming left V 4 bases short and J 4 bases short, with 10 bases between. CDR3 size: 13 residues. The germline V gene encodes CDR1 SNHLY and CDR2 FYNNEI. CDR3 in amino acids: CASSAWLGTEAFF. Here the CDR3 DNA reads TGTGCCAGCAGTGCGTGGCTGGGCACTGAAGCTTTCTTT.

This clone turned up a few times. The chain employs TRBV9 and TRBJ1-2; tentatively, D is TRBD1 (5 bases). V shed 1 base and J shed 8 bases, with 9 bases lying between them. CDR3 size: 12 residues. The germline gives CDR1 SGDLS, CDR2 YYNGEE. The CDR3, as DNA: TGTGCCAGCAGCGTACTAGGGGCCGGCTACACCTTC. It yields the protein CASSVLGAGYTF.

Written as DNA, the CDR3 is TGCGCCAGCAGCTTGGCCGTACAGGCGAAAGGCGGGGAGCTGTTTTTT. Its protein product is CASSLAVQAKGGELFF. The J gene is TRBJ2-2, the V gene TRBV5-1; TRBD1 is a possible D gene (5 bases). From germline, CDR1 is SGHRS and CDR2 YFSETQ. This CDR3 is built from 16 residues. The germline V and J ends were trimmed by 0 bases and 7 bases, with 16 bases remaining between them.

This clone was detected only a few times. The CDR3 sequence: CAISEGGSTEAFF. The CDR3 nucleotides are TGTGCCATCAGTGAGGGGGGATCCACTGAAGCTTTCTTT. The chain joins TRBV10-3 to TRBJ1-1, with a weak D call TRBD1 (5 bases). Trimming left V 2 bases short and J 4 bases short, with 8 bases between. This CDR3 region has 13 residues. CDR1 is ENHRY, CDR2 SYGVKD, per germline.

This clone was seen a few times. The chain uses TRBV11-2 and TRBJ2-7, with 9 bases that match TRBD1. Unmatched junction bases numbered 10, after V lost 0 bases and J lost 4 bases. This CDR3 comprises 17 residues. CDR1 is SGHAT, CDR2 FQNNGV, per germline. The CDR3 protein is CASSLDVGQGIPYEQYF. As DNA, the CDR3 is TGTGCCAGCAGCTTAGATGTGGGACAGGGAATCCCATACGAGCAGTACTTC.

Comments on this clone: The same CDR3 is also encoded by other DNA sequences in this sample. V is TRBV6-1 and J is TRBJ1-2; 7 nucleotides align to TRBD1. CDR3 size: 13 residues. With 8 bases clipped from V and 0 bases from J, the junction kept 3 bases outside the gene matches. CDR1 and CDR2 (germline): MNHNS, SASEGT. The CDR3 DNA reads as TGTGCCAGCCCGGGACAGTCTAACTATGGCTACACCTTC. Its protein product is CASPGQSNYGYTF.

The chain uses TRBV6-1 and TRBJ1-1; 7 nucleotides agree with TRBD1. This CDR3 has 13 amino acids. J lost 6 bases, V lost 3 bases, and 4 bases had no gene match. Germline CDR1 is MNHNS and CDR2 is SASEGT. As DNA, the CDR3 is TGTGCCAGCAGTGACGTCAGGGGGGCTGAAGCTTTCTTT. Translated, it gives CASSDVRGAEAFF.

This clone was counted a few times. The chain combines TRBV2 with TRBJ1-5, with D hard to call. Germline CDR1 and CDR2: SNHLY and FYNNEI. The V gene lost 6 bases and the J gene lost 6 bases, with 9 bases spanning the gap. The CDR3 has 12 amino acids. In nucleotides, the CDR3 is TGTGCCAGCAGCCTAAGGACTCAGCCCCAGCATTTT. Translated, it gives CASSLRTQPQHF.

CDR3 in amino acids: CASSLLGRTDYGYTF. The CDR3 DNA sequence: TGTGCCAGCAGCTTATTGGGGCGGACAGACTATGGCTACACCTTC. The chain employs TRBV7-8 and TRBJ1-2, with D perhaps matching TRBD1 (6 bases). CDR3 length: 15 amino acids. The V gene lost 2 bases and the J gene lost 3 bases, with 13 bases spanning the gap. CDR1 and CDR2 from the germline V gene are SGHVS and FQNEAQ. The full variable domain, with the rest looked up from reference TRBV7-8 and TRBJ1-2, is GAGVSQSPRYKVAKRGQDVALRCDPISGHVSLFWYQQALGQGPEFLTYFQNEAQLDKSGLPSDRFFAERPEGSVSTLKIQRTQQEDSAVYLCASSLLGRTDYGYTFGSGTRLTVV.